This TCR beta chain stems from a study of blood T cell repertoires in COVID-19 (dated by TCRdb to 2020 to 2021). Background on the whole study: Samples covering the acute and convalescent phases of COVID-19 were provided by collaborators in the United States, Italy and Spain. The prospective study material was composed of cDNA or gDNA derived from T cells, B-cell-depleted T cells, or PBMCs. Deeply sampled blood TCRbeta repertoires from subjects exposed to, actively infected with, or recovered from COVID-19 were included in the dataset. The repertoires were made available in a free public database intended to serve as a resource for research on the immune response to SARS-CoV-2. The samples were drawn from the first 160 participants of the ongoing ImmuneRACE study and from more than 1,000 subjects provided by 6 global collaborators. Sample metadata almost always included a de-identified subject ID, COVID-19 status, age in years and sex. Where available, HLA class I and class II types were taken from metadata supplied by the sample provider and were not determined by assay-based typing.

A note on this clone: The antigen this receptor binds is unknown. No much larger clone is present one base from it, and per-base qualities are unavailable.

TCRbeta CDR3 regions were amplified from genomic DNA using the immunoSEQ Assay, a bias-controlled multiplex PCR. Per the source publication's procedure: Within the assay, amplification of reference gene primers was used to estimate how many nucleated cells each sample contained. To quantify the absolute abundance of each unique TCRbeta CDR3 rearrangement, sequence reads were collapsed and filtered. For each sample, productive Simpson clonality was calculated as the square root of Simpson's diversity index over productive rearrangements. TCRdb retrieved this table from immuneACCESS and kept in-frame rearrangements only. Not all clones are present; in checked studies, unresolved V genes account for under half, and no reason is known for the remainder. D and trimming come from the DNA, and the V and J calls and clone size come from that table. Within this sample are about 300,000 clones, with about four fifths of them counted one time only. The ten largest clones add up to about 1.5% of the sample.

The CDR3, from cysteine to phenylalanine, totals 13 residues. Just CDR3 DNA is preserved here, 39 bases in frame from base 1. V is reduced by 0 bases and J by 12 bases, leaving a spacing of 13 bases between them. For CDR1 and CDR2, the germline V gene (reference sequence) lists MNHNY and SVGAGI. Study-wide findings and limitations: How much clinical and demographic metadata was included differed by source and by participant, and the metadata was provided uncurated.

One collaborating source in Seattle enrolled patients while the patients were actively infected and followed the patients over time throughout the course of disease. The collaborating institutions used their own protocols to collect whole blood in K2EDTA tubes. For TCRbeta analysis, collaborator samples were shipped as frozen whole blood, as isolated PBMCs, or as DNA extracted from either sample type. Sequencing input: peripheral blood. The clonotype was recovered from a human donor with COVID-19, enrolled during active disease. The donor label of this sample is uncertain. Recombination connected TRBV6-6 to TRBJ2-3; TRBD2 is a possible D gene, resting on 5 matching bases. DNA sequence: TGTGCCAGCAGTTACTCAGAGCGGTCTCTTCAGTATTTT. Its translation reads: CASSYSERSLQYF.